The source of this TCR beta chain is a study of blood T cell repertoires in COVID-19. Germline CDR1 and CDR2: SGHRS and YFSETQ. The V and J ends lost 0 bases and 0 bases respectively, with 8 bases between them. The CDR3 is made up of 15 amino acids. Authors' processing steps: Researchers report that nucleated cell counts were estimated from reference gene primer amplification. Libraries were prepared by immunoSEQ multiplex PCR; TCRdb keeps only in-frame clonotypes and omits some of them. Clone size and the V and J calls come from that table; the DNA yielded D and trimming. The sample consists of 650,000 to 800,000 clones, just under 90% of them appearing once. This clone showed up just once.

The V gene is TRBV5-1, the J gene TRBJ2-3, with a possible D match to TRBD1 (5 bases). The receptor comes from a young woman with acute or convalescent COVID-19. The sample consisted of peripheral blood. CDR3 sequence reads: CASSLDGHSTDTQYF. DNA of the CDR3: TGCGCCAGCAGCTTGGACGGACATAGCACAGATACGCAGTATTTT.